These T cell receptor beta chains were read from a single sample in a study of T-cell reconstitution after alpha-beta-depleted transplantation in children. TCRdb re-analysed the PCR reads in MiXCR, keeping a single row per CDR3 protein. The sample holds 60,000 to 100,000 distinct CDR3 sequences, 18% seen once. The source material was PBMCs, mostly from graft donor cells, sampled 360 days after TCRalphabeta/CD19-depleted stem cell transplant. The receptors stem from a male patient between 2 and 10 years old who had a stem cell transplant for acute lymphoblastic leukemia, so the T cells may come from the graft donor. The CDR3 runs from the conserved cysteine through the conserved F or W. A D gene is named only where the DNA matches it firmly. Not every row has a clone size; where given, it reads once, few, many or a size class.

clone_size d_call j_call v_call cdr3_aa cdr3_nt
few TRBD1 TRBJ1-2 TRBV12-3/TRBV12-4 CASSLISTGVGVNGYTF TGTGCCAGCAGTTTAATCTCCACAGGGGTGGGGGTTAATGGCTACACCTTC
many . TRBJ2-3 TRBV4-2 CASSQDIDTQYF TGTGCCAGCAGCCAAGACATAGATACGCAGTATTTT
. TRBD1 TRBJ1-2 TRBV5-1 CASSPRYRGGNGYTF TGCGCCAGCAGCCCCCGATACAGGGGCGGGAATGGCTACACCTTC
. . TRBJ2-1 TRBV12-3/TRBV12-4 CASSLFVPIYNEQFF TGTGCCAGCAGTTTATTTGTTCCGATATACAATGAGCAGTTCTTC
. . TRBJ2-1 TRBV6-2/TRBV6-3 CASRRGREFEQFF TGTGCCAGCAGAAGGGGACGGGAGTTTGAGCAGTTCTTC
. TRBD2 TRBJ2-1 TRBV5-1 CASSLETSVDEQFF TGCGCCAGCAGCTTGGAGACTAGCGTGGATGAGCAGTTCTTC
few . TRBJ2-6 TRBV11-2 CASSFGGSGANVLTF TGTGCCAGCAGCTTTGGGGGGTCTGGGGCCAACGTCCTGACTTTC
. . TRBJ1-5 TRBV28 CASAGNNQPQHF TGTGCCAGCGCGGGAAACAATCAGCCCCAGCATTTT
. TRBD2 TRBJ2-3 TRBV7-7 CASIPSGSTDTQYF TGTGCCAGTATTCCCAGCGGGAGTACAGATACGCAGTATTTT
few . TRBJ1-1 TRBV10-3 CAISEMGTEAFF TGTGCCATCAGTGAGATGGGCACTGAAGCTTTCTTT
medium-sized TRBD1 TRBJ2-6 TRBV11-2 CASSLRTGISGANVLTF TGTGCCAGCAGCCTCCGGACAGGGATTTCTGGGGCCAACGTCCTGACTTTC
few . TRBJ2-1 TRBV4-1 CASSQVGLSSYNEQFF TGCGCCAGCAGCCAAGTGGGACTGAGCTCCTACAATGAGCAGTTCTTC
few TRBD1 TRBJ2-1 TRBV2 CASKGQGAHNEQFF TGTGCCAGCAAGGGACAGGGGGCTCACAATGAGCAGTTCTTC
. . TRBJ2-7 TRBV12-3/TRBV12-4 CASTYRASGAYEQYF TGTGCCAGCACTTACAGGGCCTCGGGGGCCTACGAGCAGTACTTC
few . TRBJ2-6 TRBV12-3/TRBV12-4 CASRGLRSSGANVLTF TGTGCCAGCAGGGGGCTACGGAGCTCTGGGGCCAACGTCCTGACTTTC
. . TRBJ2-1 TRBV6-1 CASSLSGRPYNEQFF TGTGCCAGCAGTCTGAGCGGGCGGCCCTACAATGAGCAGTTCTTC
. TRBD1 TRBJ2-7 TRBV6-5 CASSFDRGYEQYF TGTGCCAGCAGTTTTGACAGGGGCTACGAGCAGTACTTC
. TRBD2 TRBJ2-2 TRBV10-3 CAISESASGGTGELFF TGTGCCATCAGTGAGTCAGCTAGCGGAGGCACCGGGGAGCTGTTTTTT
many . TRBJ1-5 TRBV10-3 CAISADRPNQPQHF TGTGCCATCAGTGCAGACAGACCCAATCAGCCCCAGCATTTT
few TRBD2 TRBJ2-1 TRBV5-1 CASSLAVLAGGPVNEQFF TGCGCCAGCAGCTTGGCCGTTCTAGCGGGAGGGCCGGTGAATGAGCAGTTCTTC
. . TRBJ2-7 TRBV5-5 CASSFVGGSTYEQYF TGTGCCAGCAGCTTTGTTGGGGGGAGTACCTACGAGCAGTACTTC
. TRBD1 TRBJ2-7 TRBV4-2 CASSQDWGDRPYEQYF TGTGCCAGCAGCCAAGATTGGGGGGACAGGCCATACGAGCAGTACTTC
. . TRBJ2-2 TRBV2 CASRGDGTGELFF TGTGCCAGCAGGGGGGACGGTACCGGGGAGCTGTTTTTT
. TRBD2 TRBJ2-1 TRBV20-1 CSACPLAGRYNEQFF TGCAGTGCTTGTCCACTAGCGGGAAGGTACAATGAGCAGTTCTTC
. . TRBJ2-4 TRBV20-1 CSAIESPTKNIQYF TGCAGTGCTATCGAGTCCCCTACCAAAAACATTCAGTACTTC
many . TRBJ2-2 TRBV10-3 CAISDLTNTGELFF TGTGCCATCAGTGATTTGACGAACACCGGGGAGCTGTTTTTT
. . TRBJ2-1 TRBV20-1 CSARLRTTSYNEQFF TGCAGTGCTAGACTTCGGACAACTTCCTACAATGAGCAGTTCTTC
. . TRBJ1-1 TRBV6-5 CASSYEWGRATEAFF TGTGCCAGCAGTTACGAGTGGGGACGAGCCACTGAAGCTTTCTTT
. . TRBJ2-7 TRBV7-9 CASSLLDEQYF TGTGCCAGCAGCTTATTAGACGAGCAGTACTTC
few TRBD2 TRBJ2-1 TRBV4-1 CASSPSTSGRAYNEQFF TGCGCCAGCAGCCCCTCCACTAGCGGGAGGGCCTACAATGAGCAGTTCTTC
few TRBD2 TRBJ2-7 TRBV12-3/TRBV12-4 CTISLLAGVKVRSYEQYF TGTACCATCAGTTTACTCGCGGGAGTAAAAGTGAGGTCCTACGAGCAGTACTTC
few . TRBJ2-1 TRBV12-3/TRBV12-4 CASSLVGLRNEQFF TGTGCCAGCAGTTTAGTGGGCCTGCGCAATGAGCAGTTCTTC
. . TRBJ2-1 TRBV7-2 CASSLSENQFF TGTGCCAGCAGCTTAAGCGAGAACCAGTTCTTC
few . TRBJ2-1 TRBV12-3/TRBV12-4 CASCTETYNEQFF TGTGCCAGCTGCACAGAAACCTACAATGAGCAGTTCTTC
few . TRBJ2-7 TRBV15 CATSRGSPPYEQYF TGTGCCACCAGCAGGGGGAGCCCCCCCTACGAGCAGTACTTC
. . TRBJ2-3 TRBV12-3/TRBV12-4 CASSLIGAGPTDTQYF TGTGCCAGCAGTTTAATCGGGGCAGGGCCCACAGATACGCAGTATTTT
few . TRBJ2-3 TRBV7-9 CASSLADTDTQYF TGTGCCAGCAGCTTAGCCGACACAGATACGCAGTATTTT
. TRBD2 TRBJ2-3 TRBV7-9 CASSLVLAGVPDTQYF TGTGCCAGCAGCTTAGTACTAGCGGGAGTTCCAGATACGCAGTATTTT
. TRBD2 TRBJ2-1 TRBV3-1 CASSQKGPRWLAGPHEQFF TGTGCCAGCAGCCAAAAGGGCCCTAGGTGGCTAGCGGGCCCCCATGAGCAGTTCTTC
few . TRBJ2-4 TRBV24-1 CATSLGPRGIQYF TGTGCCACCAGTTTGGGGCCCCGGGGCATTCAGTACTTC
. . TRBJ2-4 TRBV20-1 CSARGQGLAKNIQYF TGCAGTGCTAGAGGACAGGGACTAGCCAAAAACATTCAGTACTTC
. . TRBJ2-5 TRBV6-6 CASSYGGQETQYF TGTGCCAGCAGTTACGGGGGGCAAGAGACCCAGTACTTC
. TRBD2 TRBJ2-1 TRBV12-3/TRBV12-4 CASSLALAGGREQFF TGTGCCAGCAGTTTAGCACTAGCGGGAGGTCGGGAGCAGTTCTTC
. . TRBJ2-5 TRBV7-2 CASSLVSRSRETQYF TGTGCCAGCAGCTTAGTGAGCAGGAGTAGGGAGACCCAGTACTTC
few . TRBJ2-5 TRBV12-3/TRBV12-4 CASSFSVGALQETQYF TGTGCCAGCAGTTTTTCGGTGGGGGCCCTCCAAGAGACCCAGTACTTC
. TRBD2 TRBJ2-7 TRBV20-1 CSARGAGLNYEQYF TGCAGTGCTAGAGGAGCGGGACTCAACTACGAGCAGTACTTC
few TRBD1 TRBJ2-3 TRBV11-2 CASSAWTGGGRLGADTQYF TGTGCCAGCAGCGCTTGGACAGGGGGCGGCAGATTGGGGGCCGATACGCAGTATTTT
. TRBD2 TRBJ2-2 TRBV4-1 CASSQAPLAAAANTGELFF TGCGCCAGCAGCCAAGCCCCACTAGCGGCAGCCGCGAACACCGGGGAGCTGTTTTTT
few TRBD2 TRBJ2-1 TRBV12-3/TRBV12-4 CASRAGLGVYNEQFF TGTGCCAGCAGGGCGGGACTAGGGGTCTACAATGAGCAGTTCTTC
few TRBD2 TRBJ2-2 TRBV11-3 CASLREGFAGELFF TGTGCCAGCCTAAGGGAGGGATTCGCCGGGGAGCTGTTTTTT
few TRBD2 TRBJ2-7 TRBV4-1 CASSQPSGRANEQYF TGCGCCAGCAGCCAACCTAGCGGGAGGGCCAACGAGCAGTACTTC
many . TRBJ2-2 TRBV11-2 CASTWAAGSTGELFF TGTGCCAGCACCTGGGCCGCCGGGAGCACCGGGGAGCTGTTTTTT
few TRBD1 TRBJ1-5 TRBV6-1 CASTTGGAGDQPQHF TGTGCCAGCACAACAGGGGGTGCGGGGGATCAGCCCCAGCATTTT
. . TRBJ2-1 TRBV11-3 CASSLDLEENEQFF TGTGCCAGCAGCTTAGATCTTGAGGAAAATGAGCAGTTCTTC